One and the same sample provided the 11 T cell receptor beta chains below, sequenced in a study of high-grade serous ovarian cancer treatment subgroups. The repertoire was sequenced with immunoSEQ multiplex PCR; TCRdb's copy has only in-frame clones and lacks some. The sample has fewer than 3,000 clones; 82% are singletons. Tumor samples were obtained before definitive surgery or chemotherapy. The sequencing sample was made of tumor tissue. The source of these receptors is a human donor with high-grade serous ovarian cancer.

The rearrangement uses TRBV5-6 and TRBJ2-1; 10 bases line up with TRBD1. The germline CDR1 and CDR2 sequences are SGHDT and YYEEEE. Trimming removed 2 bases from V and 7 bases from J; junction bases left unmatched: 9. The CDR3 covers 16 residues. CDR3 protein: CASSLKGTGARNEQFF. The CDR3 DNA reads TGTGCCAGCAGCTTAAAAGGGACAGGGGCGCGGAATGAGCAGTTCTTC.

The CDR3 sequence is CASTSAVNTGELFF. DNA for the CDR3: TGTGCCAGTACTAGCGCTGTGAACACCGGGGAGCTGTTTTTT. The chain couples TRBV19 to TRBJ2-2; the D gene is possibly TRBD2 (6 bases). There are 14 residues in the CDR3. Germline-derived CDR1 and CDR2 are LNHDA and SQIVND (reference sequence). V was shortened by 7 bases and J by 1 base, with 10 bases between the two germline ends.

The gene calls are TRBV6-1 and TRBJ2-5, with 7 bases aligning to TRBD2. Trimming removed 7 bases from V and 2 bases from J; junction bases left unmatched: 10. From germline, CDR1 is MNHNS and CDR2 SASEGT. The CDR3 is made up of 15 amino acids. CDR3 loop: CASTPIRGGQETQYF. In DNA form, the CDR3 reads TGTGCCAGCACTCCCATTCGGGGAGGGCAAGAGACCCAGTACTTC.

V gene TRBV7-3 combines with J gene TRBJ2-7, with 10 bases fitting TRBD1. Germline loops: CDR1 SGHTA, CDR2 FQGTGA. The CDR3 sequence is 13 residues long. V dropped 5 bases and J dropped 3; count of bases not matched to a gene: 1. The CDR3 region is CASSRDRGYEQYF. Here the CDR3 DNA reads TGTGCCAGCAGCAGGGACAGGGGCTACGAGCAGTACTTC.

The V call is TRBV11-2, the J call TRBJ2-1, with D unresolved. Germline-derived CDR1 and CDR2 are SGHAT and FQNNGV. The ends were cut back, 0 bases at V and 11 bases at J, with 5 bases in the middle. There are 11 residues in the CDR3. CDR3 in amino acids: CASSLDLKQFF. The CDR3 bases are TGTGCCAGCAGCTTAGATCTAAAGCAGTTCTTC.

CDR3 amino acids: CASSPRPTTDTQYF. For the CDR3, the DNA is TGTGCCAGCAGCCCCCGGCCGACCACAGATACGCAGTATTTT. The chain uses TRBV5-8 and TRBJ2-3; D uncertain. Germline V gene sequence: CDR1 SGHTS, CDR2 YDEGEE. Trimming pared 4 bases from V and 2 bases from J, leaving 11 bases between. CDR3 length equals 14 residues.

V usage is TRBV2 and J usage is TRBJ1-5; TRBD1 matches at 7 bases. The CDR3 extends over 14 amino acids. V shed 4 bases, J shed 5 bases, and the junction held 5 bases outside the gene matches. The germline gives CDR1 SNHLY, CDR2 FYNNEI. CDR3 residues: CASSGTGVYQPQHF. CDR3 nucleotide sequence: TGTGCCAGCAGTGGCACAGGGGTCTATCAGCCCCAGCATTTT.

This chain links TRBV5-1 with TRBJ2-2; 11 positions match TRBD2. Germline V gene lookup returns CDR1 SGHRS and CDR2 YFSETQ. This CDR3 contains 16 residues. V lost 0 bases, J lost 5 bases, and 3 bases stayed unmatched. The CDR3 spells CASSLAIAGGTGELFF. Here the CDR3 DNA reads TGCGCCAGCAGCTTGGCCATAGCGGGAGGGACCGGGGAGCTGTTTTTT.

This clone was detected once. This chain uses TRBV7-3 with TRBJ2-2; 11 bases match TRBD2. Germline values: CDR1 SGHTA, CDR2 FQGTGA. After removal of 4 bases from V and 1 base from J, the junction contained 5 bases not matched to a gene. CDR3 length: 17 amino acids. DNA of the CDR3: TGTGCCAGCAGCTGGTCCGGGACTAGCGGGAACACCGGGGAGCTGTTTTTT. Encoded protein: CASSWSGTSGNTGELFF.

As concerns this clone: The identical CDR3 is also encoded by other nucleotide sequences in the sample. This chain uses TRBV19 with TRBJ2-2, with 7 bases identical to TRBD2. The V gene end was trimmed by 7 bases and the J gene end by 4 bases; junction bases not matched to a gene: 12. This CDR3 has 16 residues. Germline V lookup: CDR1 LNHDA, CDR2 SQIVND (reference sequence). The CDR3 sequence is CASTRKGAGATGELFF. CDR3 sequence (DNA): TGTGCCAGTACCCGAAAAGGGGCGGGAGCCACCGGGGAGCTGTTTTTT.

This clone was found once. Germline and junction disagree at one end, which may indicate a read error. The chain couples TRBV11-2 to TRBJ2-2; D gene ambiguous. This CDR3 is 11 amino acids long. Germline-derived CDR1 and CDR2 are SGHAT and FQNNGV. The CDR3 sequence: CTSTRPGELFF. In DNA form, the CDR3 reads TGTACCAGCACCCGTCCCGGGGAGCTGTTTTTT.